The T cell receptor (beta chain) described here comes from a study of blood T cell repertoires in COVID-19 (dated by TCRdb to about 2020). A note on the overall study: Samples covering the acute and convalescent phases of COVID-19 were provided by collaborators in the United States, Italy and Spain. The prospective study material was composed of cDNA or gDNA derived from T cells, B-cell-depleted T cells, or PBMCs. Deeply sampled blood TCRbeta repertoires from subjects exposed to, actively infected with, or recovered from COVID-19 were included in the dataset. The repertoires were released in a freely available public database meant as a resource for research on the immune response to SARS-CoV-2. Samples came from the ongoing ImmuneRACE study (first 160 participants) plus 1,254 subjects from 6 global collaborators. Nearly every sample came with metadata listing a de-identified subject ID, COVID-19 status, age in years and sex. Where HLA class I and class II types were available, the types were taken from metadata supplied by the sample provider, not from assay-based typing. Study-wide findings and limitations: How much clinical and demographic metadata was included differed by source and by participant, and the metadata was provided uncurated.

At the junction V is shortened by 9 bases and J by 8 bases, with 11 bases in between. From the cysteine up to the phenylalanine, the CDR3 has a length of 12 residues. The kept DNA is CDR3 alone, 36 bases in frame from the first base. The germline V gene yields MGHRA for CDR1 and YSYEKL for CDR2. The collaborating institutions used their own protocols to collect whole blood in K2EDTA tubes. For TCRbeta analysis, collaborators shipped samples as frozen whole blood, isolated PBMCs, or DNA extracted from either of those sample types. Notes on this clone: Its antigen is not yet known. It has no much larger one-base neighbor in the sample; base qualities were not kept.

The immunoSEQ Assay, a bias-controlled multiplex PCR, was used to amplify TCRbeta CDR3 regions from genomic DNA. The original pipeline was this. Within the assay, amplification of reference gene primers was used to estimate how many nucleated cells each sample contained. To quantify the absolute abundance of each unique TCRbeta CDR3 rearrangement, sequence reads were collapsed and filtered. For each sample, productive Simpson clonality was calculated as the square root of Simpson's diversity index across productive rearrangements. The immuneACCESS repertoire file appears here via TCRdb, limited to in-frame rearrangements. These files lack a portion of the clones; in checked studies, under half of the deficit traces to unresolved V genes, and the cause of the others is not known. Clonal size and the V and J genes are those of that table, whereas D and trimming came from the DNA. The sample table contains 110,000 to 150,000 clones; only one count was recorded for over 75% of them. About 1.7% of the sample is in the top ten clones.

The V and J genes are TRBV4-1 and TRBJ1-6; TRBD1 is possibly the D segment (6 matching bases). Sequencing used peripheral blood. The source is a woman in her fifties or sixties with acute or convalescent COVID-19. The DNA reads TGCGCCAGTAAAGGGGGGGATTCACCCCTCCACTTT. It translates as CASKGGDSPLHF.